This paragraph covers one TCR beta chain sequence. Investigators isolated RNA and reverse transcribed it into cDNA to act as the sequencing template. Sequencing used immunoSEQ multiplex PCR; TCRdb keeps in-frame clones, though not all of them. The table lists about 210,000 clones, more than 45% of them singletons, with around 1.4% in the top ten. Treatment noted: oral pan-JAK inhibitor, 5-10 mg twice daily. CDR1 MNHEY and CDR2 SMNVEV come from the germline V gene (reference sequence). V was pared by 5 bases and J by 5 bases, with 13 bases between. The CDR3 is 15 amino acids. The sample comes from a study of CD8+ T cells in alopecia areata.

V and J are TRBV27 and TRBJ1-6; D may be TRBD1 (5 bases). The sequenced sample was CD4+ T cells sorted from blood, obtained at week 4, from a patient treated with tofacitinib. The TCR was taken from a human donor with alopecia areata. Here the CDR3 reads CASSPGTAHNSPLHF. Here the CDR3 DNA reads TGTGCCAGCAGTCCCGGGACTGCTCATAATTCACCCCTCCACTTT.